This T cell receptor (beta chain) was recovered during a study of blood T cells in healthy people across ages. Together with a sample-barcoded 5' primer, a J-beta primer mix was included in a second PCR lasting about 7 to 12 cycles. Each CDR3 protein gets one entry after TCRdb re-called the 5' RACE reads with MiXCR. The sample yields about 680,000 distinct CDR3 sequences, about 52% seen once. Each individual donor underwent a draw of approximately 10 milliliters of peripheral blood. This CDR3 region has 14 residues. The ends were cut back, 1 base at V and 7 bases at J, with 13 bases in the middle. Germline CDR1 and CDR2: SGHTA and FQGNSA.

The chain couples TRBV7-2 to TRBJ2-5, with D possibly TRBD2 on 7 matching bases. This TCR was sampled from a woman aged 55-75 years in good health. The material sequenced was blood. CDR3 coding DNA: TGTGCCAGCAGCTTAGTAGGGGGAGGGGGGACCCAGTACTTC. This sequence encodes CASSLVGGGGTQYF.